This T cell receptor (beta chain) was identified in a study of vaccination effects on CD4 cells after COVID-19. At the level of the study: Participants were vaccinated with two doses of either the BNT162b2 or mRNA-1273 vaccine.

This CDR3 contains 13 residues. The junction had 7 bases not matched to a gene; V was cut back by 6 bases and J by 9 bases. Germline V lookup: CDR1 MNHEY, CDR2 SVGAGI. ViraFEST used viral peptide pools to expand antigen-specific CD4+ T cells before sequencing. Once cultured for approximately ten days, the cells underwent separation to obtain CD4+ T cells. With around 10 ug/ml peptides and about 9.2 IU/ml IL-2, fewer than 2.5 million PBMC per well were cultured. Cells had half their medium changed to IL-2 medium on days 3 and 7. As to this clone: The antigen is not known.

Repertoires were generated with immunoSEQ multiplex PCR, while TCRdb's copy carries only in-frame clones and drops some. The repertoire holds roughly 20,000 clones, 70% seen once, with about 16% in the top ten. Study-level results: Marked clonal contraction of infection- and vaccine-induced clones was seen late after vaccination.

The receptor's source is a human donor who received a COVID-19 vaccine. This sample comprised CD4+ T cells from PBMCs cultured with HCoV-229E spike peptides, obtained before COVID-19 vaccination. V is TRBV6-5 and J is TRBJ2-2, with 7 bases fitting TRBD1. DNA for the CDR3: TGTGCCAGCAGACGTACAGGGGCCAGGGAGCTGTTTTTT. Residues: CASRRTGARELFF.